This is a list of T cell receptor beta chains from one sample in a study of prognosis after radiotherapy for stage I lung cancer. Each CDR3 protein gets one entry after TCRdb re-called the multiplex PCR reads with MiXCR. The sample yields over 30,000 distinct CDR3 sequences, roughly a quarter seen once. Sequencing used PBMCs, obtained before or after stereotactic body radiation therapy (not recorded which). These receptors came from a donor over 45 with non-small cell lung cancer. CDR3s include the opening cysteine and the closing phenylalanine or tryptophan. Each record gives: J gene, clone size, V gene, D gene, CDR3 DNA, CDR3 protein. D genes are given only for firm matches. Clone size is shown for a subset of rows, as once, few, many or a class of expanded clone.

TRBJ2-1,once,TRBV6-2/TRBV6-3,-,TGTGCCAGCCGACTCCCTCGGGGCTACAATGAGCAGTTCTTC,CASRLPRGYNEQFF
TRBJ2-5,many,TRBV20-1,-,TGCAGTGCTAGGAGGACGGGAGAAGAGACCCAGTACTTC,CSARRTGEETQYF
TRBJ2-3,many,TRBV29-1,TRBD1,TGCAGCATACATAAGGACAGGGAAGGAACAGATACGCAGTATTTT,CSIHKDREGTDTQYF
TRBJ1-5,many,TRBV6-1,TRBD1,TGTGCCAGCAACAGACAGGGGAAACAGCCCCAGCATTTT,CASNRQGKQPQHF
TRBJ2-1,many,TRBV7-2,-,TGTGCCAGCAGCTCAAAAGGACAGCCCCTCCCTCTCTACAATGAGCAGTTCTTC,CASSSKGQPLPLYNEQFF
TRBJ2-1,many,TRBV9,-,TGTGCCAGCAGCGTAGGGGCGAATGAGCAGTTCTTC,CASSVGANEQFF
TRBJ2-3,-,TRBV20-1,TRBD2,TGCAGTGCGAAAACTAGCGGGATGAGCACAGATACGCAGTATTTT,CSAKTSGMSTDTQYF
TRBJ1-1,many,TRBV27,-,TGTGCCAGCAGTTTACCCCTAGCATTAGAACAGGGTCTGGGTTCTAGGACTGAAGCTTTCTTT,CASSLPLALEQGLGSRTEAFF
TRBJ1-1,many,TRBV28,TRBD1,TGTGCCAGCAGGGCGGACAGGGTGGATGAAGCTTTCTTT,CASRADRVDEAFF
TRBJ1-1,-,TRBV20-1,-,TGCAGTGCGAAAACTAGCGGGGAGACCTACGAGCAGTACTTT,CSAKTSGETYEQYF
TRBJ2-1,many,TRBV5-1,-,TGCGCCAGCAGCTTGGCCCTCCCCTCCTACAATGAGCAGTTCTTC,CASSLALPSYNEQFF
TRBJ2-3,many,TRBV12-3/TRBV12-4,-,TGTGCCAGCAGTTTCGGGGGCACAGATACGCAGTATTTT,CASSFGGTDTQYF
TRBJ2-2,-,TRBV20-1,TRBD2,TGCAGTGCCAGGACTAGCGGGGGGGCCTGCACCTGGGAGCTGTTTTTT,CSARTSGGACTWELFF
TRBJ2-5,many,TRBV7-9,TRBD2,TGTGCCAGCAGCTTTGGACTAGCACAAGAGACCCAGTACTTC,CASSFGLAQETQYF
TRBJ2-6,many,TRBV2,-,TGTGCCAGCAGTCGAAGGGGGTCTGGGGCCAACGTCCTGACTTTC,CASSRRGSGANVLTF
TRBJ1-1,many,TRBV28,-,TGTGCCAGCACAGCGGGGGGTGTACCCGAAGCTTTCTTT,CASTAGGVPEAFF
TRBJ1-6,many,TRBV25-1,TRBD1,TGTGCCAGCAGTGAATCTACAGGGGGTCAATCACCCCTCCACTTT,CASSESTGGQSPLHF
TRBJ2-1,many,TRBV10-3,TRBD2,TGTGCCATCAGTGAGTCCGGTAGCGGGAGGGAGAGCCCCTACAATGAGCAGTTCTTC,CAISESGSGRESPYNEQFF
TRBJ2-2,once,TRBV20-1,TRBD1,TGCAGTGCTAGACCTCCCCGTTGGTACGGACAGGGATGTACCGGGGAGCTGTTTTTT,CSARPPRWYGQGCTGELFF
TRBJ2-3,many,TRBV2,TRBD1,TGTGCCAGCAGCCGGGACAGGACTAGCACAGATACGCAGTATTTT,CASSRDRTSTDTQYF
TRBJ1-2,many,TRBV7-9,-,TGTGCCAGCAGCCCACCCTCCTATGGCTACACCTTC,CASSPPSYGYTF
TRBJ1-1,many,TRBV9,-,TGTGCCAGCAGCGTATCGGCAGGGCCGGCTGAAGCTTTCTTT,CASSVSAGPAEAFF
TRBJ2-5,-,TRBV20-1,-,TGCAGTGCTGACACCGGGACACATGGGGGGAGAGAGACCGAGTACTTC,CSADTGTHGGRETEYF
TRBJ2-5,many,TRBV3-1,-,TGTGCCAGCAGACGCGGGACCATATTGGCCCAGTACTTC,CASRRGTILAQYF
TRBJ1-1,-,TRBV14,-,TGTGCCAGCAGACTAAACACTGAAGCTTTCTTT,CASRLNTEAFF
TRBJ2-5,-,TRBV29-1,-,TGCAGCGCCCGGACCCTACAGTCCACCCAGTACTTC,CSARTLQSTQYF
TRBJ1-6,-,TRBV6-4,-,TGTGCCAGCAGCGCGGACGTTGATAATTCGCCCCTCCACTTT,CASSADVDNSPLHF
TRBJ2-7,many,TRBV28,-,TGTGCCAGCACCCGCGAACACGAGCAGTACTTC,CASTREHEQYF
TRBJ2-1,many,TRBV3-1,-,TGTGCCAGCAGCCAAGATTTAGGCGGAGTGGGTTCCTACAATGAGCAGTTCTTC,CASSQDLGGVGSYNEQFF
TRBJ2-5,many,TRBV7-9,TRBD2,TGTGCCAGCAGCTTGGGGACTAGCGGGAGTTTTGGAGAGACCCAGTACTTC,CASSLGTSGSFGETQYF
TRBJ1-2,few,TRBV20-1,-,TGCAGTGCCGCCTGGTCGGGGACCGGCTATGGCTACACCTTC,CSAAWSGTGYGYTF
TRBJ2-6,many,TRBV6-2/TRBV6-3,-,TGTGCCAGCAGTTATCTACAGGGTACCGGGGCCAACGTCCTGACTTTC,CASSYLQGTGANVLTF
TRBJ2-2,-,TRBV28,TRBD1,TGTGCCAGCAGTTTCTGGGACAGTGGGCGCAAAGGACACCCCTGGGAGCTGTTTTTT,CASSFWDSGRKGHPWELFF
TRBJ2-7,once,TRBV20-1,TRBD2,TGCAGTGCGAAAACTAGCGGGGCGACCTCGGGTTACGAGCAGTACTTC,CSAKTSGATSGYEQYF
TRBJ2-1,once,TRBV15,-,TGTGCCACCAGGGGGCGAGCGCGAAGCAGTGAGCAGTTCTTC,CATRGRARSSEQFF
TRBJ1-1,many,TRBV19,TRBD1,TGTGCCACCAGGGGGACAGGGGGCTTAACGACTGAAGCTTTCTTT,CATRGTGGLTTEAFF
TRBJ1-1,many,TRBV19,-,TGTGCCAGTAGTAGGCCCTCGGGGTACACTGAAGCTTTCTTT,CASSRPSGYTEAFF
TRBJ1-1,few,TRBV4-2,TRBD1,TGTGCCAGCAGCCACCCGACAGGGCGGAACACTGAAGCTTTCTTT,CASSHPTGRNTEAFF
TRBJ2-1,medium-sized,TRBV6-5,TRBD2,TGTGCCAGCAGTTACTCCGGGCTAGCGGGAGTCTACAATGAGCAGTTCTTC,CASSYSGLAGVYNEQFF
TRBJ2-7,many,TRBV30,-,TGTGCCTGGAGTGTACAGCCCAGGGCCTACGAGCAGTACTTC,CAWSVQPRAYEQYF